One T cell receptor beta chain is described in this entry. Its antigen is not identified. This nonspecific control used anti-CD3/anti-CD28 bead stimulation of CD4+ T cells. Responding CD4+ T cells were sorted by upregulation of both CD40 ligand and CD69. The source of the sample is a study of persistence of HIV-infected CD4 T cells. Germline CDR1 reads SEHNR; CDR2 reads FQNEAQ (reference sequence). There are 13 residues in the CDR3. Trimming took 6 bases from V and 11 from J; bases not matched to a gene: 10. The immunoSEQ assay was version 4, run in survey mode. Assay: immunoSEQ multiplex PCR; the TCRdb copy retains only in-frame clones and omits some. The sample holds around 40,000 clones, 88% seen once.

The material sequenced was CD4+ T cells sorted from PBMCs after roughly 17-hour stimulation, taken from a patient who received antiretroviral therapy. The TCR sequence derives from an adult woman with HIV who was CMV-seropositive. The chain is built from TRBV7-9 and TRBJ1-1; 9 nucleotides match TRBD1. This chain's CDR3 is CASRSGTGTRAFF. The CDR3 DNA follows: TGTGCCAGCAGGAGCGGGACAGGGACACGGGCTTTCTTT.